This T cell receptor beta chain stems from a study of Graves' ophthalmopathy and Graves' hyperthyroidism. Broader study findings: Most thyroid clonotypes expanded beyond 0.001 frequency were also found in blood. Ophthalmopathy progression cases were predicted by the model with roughly 71% sensitivity and 72% to 85% specificity.

RNA transcripts yielded amplified TCR beta CDR3 regions. HTBI primers served in a first-round RT-PCR, which a second-round multiplex PCR followed. TCRdb independently ran MiXCR on the multiplex PCR reads; one entry per CDR3 protein. The sample yields around 660,000 distinct CDR3 sequences, roughly two fifths seen once. On this clonotype: Antigen: not known.

Reliance was placed on clinical symptoms, serum thyroxine, TRAb, thyroid ultrasound and orbital computed tomography for diagnosis. The trim removed 5 bases at V and 2 bases at J, leaving 6 bases unmatched. Germline loops: CDR1 GTSNPN, CDR2 SVGIG (reference sequence). The CDR3 covers 14 residues. Sequenced: peripheral blood. This clonotype was sampled from an adult man with Graves' ophthalmopathy. The chain recombines TRBV30 with TRBJ1-3, with 7 bases that match TRBD1. The CDR3 bases are TGTGCCTGGGAGAGACAGGGAACTGGAAACACCATATATTTT. Its translation: CAWERQGTGNTIYF.